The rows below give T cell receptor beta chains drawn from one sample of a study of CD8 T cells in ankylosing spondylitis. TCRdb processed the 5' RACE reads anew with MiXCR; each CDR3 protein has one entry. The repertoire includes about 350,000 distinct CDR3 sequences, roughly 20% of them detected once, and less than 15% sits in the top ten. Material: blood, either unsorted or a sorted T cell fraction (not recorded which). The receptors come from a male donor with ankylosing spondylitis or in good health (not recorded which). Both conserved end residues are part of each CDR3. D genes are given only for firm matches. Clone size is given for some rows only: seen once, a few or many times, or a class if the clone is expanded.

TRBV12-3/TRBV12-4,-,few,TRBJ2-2,CASSFRGQNTGELFF,TGTGCCAGCAGTTTCCGGGGACAGAACACCGGGGAGCTGTTTTTT
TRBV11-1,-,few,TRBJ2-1,CASSPSGQSPYNEQFF,TGTGCCAGCAGCCCCTCTGGCCAGTCCCCTTACAATGAGCAGTTCTTC
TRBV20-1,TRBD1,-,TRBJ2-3,CSARGQGPDTQYF,TGCAGTGCTAGGGGACAGGGCCCAGATACGCAGTATTTT
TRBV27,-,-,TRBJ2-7,CASSLNGPTYEQYF,TGTGCCAGCAGTTTAAACGGACCTACCTACGAGCAGTACTTC
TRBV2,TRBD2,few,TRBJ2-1,CASSNPGTSGGWNEQFF,TGTGCCAGCAGTAACCCAGGGACTAGCGGGGGTTGGAATGAGCAGTTCTTC
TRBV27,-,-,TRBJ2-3,CASKEAADTQYF,TGTGCCAGCAAAGAGGCCGCAGATACGCAGTATTTT
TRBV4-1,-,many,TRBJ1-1,CASSQAALVEAFF,TGCGCCAGCAGCCAAGCGGCATTGGTTGAAGCTTTCTTT
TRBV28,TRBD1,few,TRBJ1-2,CASSFRTGTNYGYTF,TGTGCCAGCAGCTTCAGGACAGGGACTAACTATGGCTACACCTTC
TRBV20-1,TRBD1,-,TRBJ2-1,CSARDRGLTYNEQFF,TGCAGTGCTAGAGACAGGGGGTTAACCTACAATGAGCAGTTCTTC
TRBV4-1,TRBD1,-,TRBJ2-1,CASSQAWTGASNEQFF,TGCGCCAGCAGCCAAGCCTGGACAGGGGCCAGCAATGAGCAGTTCTTC
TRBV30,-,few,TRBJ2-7,CAWSAPGLSSYEQYF,TGTGCCTGGAGTGCCCCAGGGCTTAGCTCCTACGAGCAGTACTTC
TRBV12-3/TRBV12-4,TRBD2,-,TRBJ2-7,CASRGGLAGAYEQYF,TGTGCCAGCAGGGGGGGACTAGCGGGGGCCTACGAGCAGTACTTC
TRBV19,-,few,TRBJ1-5,CASRVTSAVNQPQHF,TGTGCCAGTAGAGTCACATCCGCAGTCAATCAGCCCCAGCATTTT
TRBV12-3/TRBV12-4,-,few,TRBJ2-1,CASRNGGYNEQFF,TGTGCCAGCAGGAACGGCGGTTACAATGAGCAGTTCTTC
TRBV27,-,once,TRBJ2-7,CASSLTPLYEQYF,TGTGCCAGCAGTTTAACTCCTCTCTACGAGCAGTACTTC
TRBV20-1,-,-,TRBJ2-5,CSAPLVETQYF,TGCAGTGCTCCCCTTGTGGAGACCCAGTACTTC
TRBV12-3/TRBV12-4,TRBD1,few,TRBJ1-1,CASSSGQGAVGAFF,TGTGCCAGCAGTTCGGGACAGGGGGCGGTAGGAGCTTTCTTT
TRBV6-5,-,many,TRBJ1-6,CASSSWQFNSPLHF,TGTGCCAGCAGTTCTTGGCAGTTTAATTCACCCCTCCACTTT
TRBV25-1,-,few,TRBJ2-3,CASSDGQRTDTQYF,TGTGCCAGCAGTGACGGCCAGCGCACAGATACGCAGTATTTT
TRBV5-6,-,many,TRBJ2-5,CASSFFGETQYF,TGTGCCAGCAGCTTCTTCGGGGAGACCCAGTACTTC
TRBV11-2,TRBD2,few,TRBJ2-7,CASSTWTSGRYEKDYEQYF,TGTGCCAGCAGCACCTGGACTAGCGGGAGGTATGAAAAGGACTACGAGCAGTACTTC